This T cell receptor (beta chain) was observed in a study of T cell repertoires in breast cancer. Primers covering all TCR V genes were used in emulsion RT-PCR on CD8+ T cells. During the second nested PCR, blocking oligonucleotides suppressed genes that were not paired. TCRdb reanalysed the emulsion pairing reads using MiXCR and keeps one entry per CDR3 protein. The sample has about 40,000 distinct CDR3 sequences; 45% are singletons. V was clipped by 1 base and J by 2 bases, with 15 bases between them. The CDR3 has 15 amino acids. The germline CDR1 and CDR2 sequences are DFQATT and SNEGSKA (reference sequence).

This receptor was obtained from a pool of human donors with breast cancer or a healthy control (not recorded which). Material for sequencing was CD8+ T cells. This chain uses TRBV20-1 with TRBJ2-7; D possibly corresponds to TRBD2 (5 bases). CDR3 sequence: CSARGIGGLTYEQYF. Written as DNA, the CDR3 is TGCAGTGCTAGAGGCATCGGCGGGCTTACCTACGAGCAGTACTTC.